Presented here are 29 T cell receptor beta chains from one specimen sequenced in a study of T cell repertoires in cytomegalovirus infection. Their target antigens are unknown. In TCRdb, the reads were re-called with MiXCR into one record per CDR3 protein. The sample comprises fewer than 900,000 distinct CDR3 sequences, 25% to 30% of which are singletons, and around 14% rests with the top ten. The input for sequencing was cultured CD8+ T cells from PBMCs, taken from culture after CMV antigen stimulation. These receptor sequences come from a human donor in good health (CMV status not recorded). Some clones in this sample may be carry-over from other donors' samples.

This clonotype was counted a few times. This chain's CDR3 is CASSQGWRGWQETQYF. In nucleotides, the CDR3 is TGCGCCAGCAGCCAAGGTTGGAGGGGGTGGCAAGAGACCCAGTACTTC. This rearrangement joins TRBV4-1 to TRBJ2-5; D is tentatively TRBD1 or TRBD2 (6 bases each). The V gene lost 1 base and the J gene lost 2 bases, with 14 bases spanning the gap. CDR1 and CDR2 from the germline V gene are MGHRA and YSYEKL. The CDR3 runs 16 residues.

This clonotype was picked up many times. This sequence joins TRBV7-2 and TRBJ1-1; D is unclear. Trimming shortened V by 5 bases and J by 7 bases, and 14 bases separated the two germline ends. Germline V gene lookup returns CDR1 SGHTA and CDR2 FQGNSA. The CDR3 runs 13 residues. This CDR3 reads CASSRGRPGEAFF. The CDR3 bases are TGTGCCAGCAGCCGTGGACGGCCCGGTGAAGCTTTCTTT.

J is TRBJ2-1 and V is TRBV4-1; the match to TRBD2 covers 8 bases. The V and J ends lost 6 bases and 9 bases, in that order; junction bases with no gene match: 10. This CDR3 has 14 residues. CDR1 is MGHRA, CDR2 YSYEKL, per germline. The CDR3 DNA reads TGCGCCAGCAGTGAGGTACCGGGGGGGGCTGAGCAGTTCTTC. Amino acids: CASSEVPGGAEQFF.

The gene calls are TRBV7-6 and TRBJ2-1; a weak D match, TRBD2 (6 bases). V shed 1 base and J shed 2 bases, with 15 bases lying between them. The CDR3 totals 17 residues. Germline assignment: CDR1 SGHVS and CDR2 FNYEAQ. This CDR3 reads CASSLGGTGQAYNEQFF. The CDR3, as DNA: TGTGCCAGCAGCTTAGGGGGGACTGGGCAGGCCTACAATGAGCAGTTCTTC. The full variable domain, completed using reference TRBV7-6 and TRBJ2-1, is GAGVSQSPRYKVTKRGQDVALRCDPISGHVSLYWYRQALGQGPEFLTYFNYEAQQDKSGLPNDRFSAERPEGSISTLTIQRTEQRDSAMYRCASSLGGTGQAYNEQFFGPGTRLTVL.

The chain recombines TRBV15 with TRBJ2-3; 9 nucleotides line up with TRBD2. Trimming removed 5 bases from V and 6 bases from J; junction bases left unmatched: 12. The CDR3 has 16 residues. Germline V gives CDR1 LNHNV, CDR2 YYDKDF (reference sequence). DNA of the CDR3: TGTGCCACCAGCGGTTCCGGGCGGGGGGGCATGGATACGCAGTATTTT. Translated, it gives CATSGSGRGGMDTQYF.

The rearrangement links TRBV4-1 to TRBJ2-1; 12 bases are shared with TRBD2. The CDR3 covers 16 residues. The germline gives CDR1 MGHRA, CDR2 YSYEKL. After removal of 0 bases from V and 13 bases from J, the junction contained 10 bases not matched to a gene. In nucleotides, the CDR3 is TGCGCCAGCAGCCAAGATACGCTAGCGGGGGGGCTCGGTCAGTTCTTC. This translates into CASSQDTLAGGLGQFF.

There are a few counts of this clonotype. The genes are TRBV27 and TRBJ2-1; 10 nucleotides align to TRBD2. Germline loops: CDR1 MNHEY, CDR2 SMNVEV (reference sequence). The CDR3 sequence is 17 residues long. Unmatched junction bases numbered 16, after V lost 10 bases and J lost 4 bases. CDR3 in amino acids: CATSQKLAGEDYNEQFF. CDR3 sequence (DNA): TGTGCCACCTCCCAAAAGCTAGCGGGGGAGGATTACAATGAGCAGTTCTTC.

The rearrangement uses TRBV7-4 and TRBJ2-1; D uncertain. The V gene's germline CDR1 is SGHVT and CDR2 SQSDAQ. The CDR3 is 14 residues long. Deletions cut 5 bases from V and 4 bases from J, with 12 bases between. In DNA, the CDR3 is TGTGCCAGCAGCCTTCTCCTAGATTACAATGAGCAGTTCTTC. Translation gives CASSLLLDYNEQFF.

This clonotype showed up just once. This chain joins TRBV4-2 and TRBJ2-1; TRBD2 matches at 9 bases. This CDR3 is 15 amino acids long. Germline loops: CDR1 LGHNA, CDR2 YNFKEQ. The V and J ends lost 5 bases and 8 bases, in that order; junction bases with no gene match: 10. The CDR3 sequence is CASSTERGDRDEQFF. The CDR3 region has the DNA TGTGCCAGCAGCACCGAGCGGGGGGATAGGGATGAGCAGTTCTTC.

This clonotype was picked up one time. At one end the junction does not follow the germline gene, possibly because of a read error. J is TRBJ1-6 and V is TRBV10-3; tentatively, D is TRBD1 (5 bases). The CDR3 length is 15 residues. Germline V CDR1 and CDR2: ENHRY, SYGVKD. CDR3 sequence (DNA): TGTGCCGTCAGTGATTGGGAAGGGGATAATTCACCCCTCCACTTT. Protein: CAVSDWEGDNSPLHF.

The chain links TRBV9 to TRBJ2-1, with 9 bases aligning to TRBD1. Unmatched junction bases numbered 6, after V lost 0 bases and J lost 8 bases. Per the germline V gene, CDR1 is SGDLS and CDR2 is YYNGEE. This CDR3 has 15 amino acids. The CDR3 loop is CASSVAGTGIHEQFF. CDR3 sequence (DNA): TGTGCCAGCAGCGTAGCCGGGACAGGGATCCATGAGCAGTTCTTC.

This clonotype was observed at least ten times. The chain links TRBV7-8 to TRBJ2-1; 9 nucleotides agree with TRBD2. Looked up from germline, CDR1 is SGHVS and CDR2 is FQNEAQ. After removal of 5 bases from V and 0 bases from J, the junction contained 11 bases not matched to a gene. The CDR3 spans 18 residues. The CDR3 DNA is TGTGCCAGCAGCGTGGACTCAGCGGGGGGATCCTCCTACAATGAGCAGTTCTTC. Encoded protein: CASSVDSAGGSSYNEQFF.

This clonotype was seen once. The chain couples TRBV7-6 to TRBJ1-2; 9 bases agree with TRBD1. The V segment lost 4 bases and the J segment 0 bases; nucleotides outside the gene matches: 12. The CDR3 totals 18 residues. CDR1 SGHVS and CDR2 FNYEAQ come from the germline V gene. CDR3 region: CASSSSGTGLNPNYGYTF. CDR3 nucleotides: TGTGCCAGCAGCTCATCCGGGACAGGGTTGAATCCTAACTATGGCTACACCTTC.

This clonotype was recorded a few times. The rearrangement joins TRBV24-1 to TRBJ2-2, with TRBD1 identical over 9 bases. Germline trimming cut 3 bases from V and 6 bases from J; bases unmatched to any gene: 7. Germline CDR1 KGHDR, CDR2 SFDVKD. This CDR3 has 16 residues. The CDR3 region has the DNA TGTGCCACCAGTGATCCGGACAGGGGATCCCCCGGGGAGCTGTTTTTT. Translation: CATSDPDRGSPGELFF.

The sample holds a few counts of this clonotype. The V call is TRBV6-6, the J call TRBJ1-5; 10 bases map to TRBD1. CDR3 length: 18 amino acids. J was trimmed by 0 bases and V by 6 bases; bases with no gene match: 11. Germline assignment: CDR1 MNHNY and CDR2 SVGAGI (reference sequence). CDR3 in amino acids: CASRHRDRGRNSNQPQHF. DNA of the CDR3: TGTGCCAGCAGACACCGGGACAGGGGTCGGAATAGCAATCAGCCCCAGCATTTT.

This clonotype appeared many times. The chain uses TRBV7-6 and TRBJ1-2; TRBD1 agrees at 8 bases. This CDR3 comprises 15 residues. Per germline, CDR1 SGHVS and CDR2 FNYEAQ. V lost 1 base and J lost 5; bases outside the gene matches: 6. The CDR3 coding sequence is TGTGCCAGCAGCTTAGGTCAGGGGGCGCCGTATGGCTACACCTTC. Its protein product is CASSLGQGAPYGYTF.

This clonotype was seen a handful of times. The chain has TRBV19 and TRBJ2-1, with 11 bases matching TRBD2. The CDR3 runs to 18 residues. J lost 0 bases, V lost 11 bases, and 15 bases had no gene match. Germline CDR1 and CDR2: LNHDA and SQIVND (reference sequence). In DNA, the CDR3 is TGTGCCGGCCGTCACTTAGCGGGGGGGCCGAGCTCCTACAATGAGCAGTTCTTC. It codes for CAGRHLAGGPSSYNEQFF.

V and J are TRBV27 and TRBJ2-1; D might be TRBD2 (6 bases). This CDR3 is 11 amino acids long. Germline lookup yields CDR1 MNHEY and CDR2 SMNVEV (reference sequence). Between the trimmed V and J ends, which lost 3 bases and 12 bases, there was a span of 9 bases. The CDR3 region has the DNA TGTGCCAGCAGTTTTGGGGGAGGGCAGTTCTTC. Translating it yields CASSFGGGQFF.

This clonotype was seen more than once but under ten times. V gene TRBV7-6 combines with J gene TRBJ1-2; D ambiguous. The germline V gene encodes CDR1 SGHVS and CDR2 FNYEAQ. The length of the CDR3 is 13 residues. V was pared by 4 bases and J by 3 bases, with 9 bases between. The CDR3 coding sequence is TGTGCCAGCAGCTCCGGCGACCACTATGGCTACACCTTC. Protein product: CASSSGDHYGYTF.

This clonotype was detected only a few times. The rearrangement uses TRBV7-9 and TRBJ2-1; D ambiguous. Trimming shortened V by 6 bases and J by 9 bases, and 12 bases separated the two germline ends. CDR1 SEHNR and CDR2 FQNEAQ come from the germline V gene (reference sequence). The CDR3 has 12 amino acids. The DNA of the CDR3 is TGTGCCAGCAGTTACCGAGCCGGTGAGCAGTTCTTC. Amino acid sequence: CASSYRAGEQFF.

The gene calls are TRBV4-1 and TRBJ1-2; no clear D. Germline CDR1 is MGHRA and CDR2 is YSYEKL. This CDR3 is 15 amino acids long. V lost 1 base, J lost 1 base, and 10 bases lay in between. The DNA for the CDR3 is TGCGCCAGCAGCCAAGCACCTTTGGGTAACTATGGCTACACCTTC. Translating it yields CASSQAPLGNYGYTF.

The chain uses TRBV4-1 and TRBJ2-1, with TRBD1 matching 8 bases. Germline CDR1 is MGHRA and CDR2 is YSYEKL. This CDR3 region has 14 residues. The V and J ends lost 4 bases and 10 bases, in that order; junction bases with no gene match: 9. The DNA of the CDR3 is TGCGCCAGCAGCCGGGTGGCAGGGGGCTACGAGCAGTTCTTC. Translation gives CASSRVAGGYEQFF.

This clonotype was seen a few times. The rearrangement links TRBV29-1 to TRBJ2-1, with a possible D match to TRBD1 (5 bases). CDR3 length equals 15 residues. Trimming took 7 bases from V and 4 from J, leaving 20 bases between them. CDR1 and CDR2 (germline): SQVTM, ANQGSEA. DNA of the CDR3: TGCAGCGCCTACTCTATGAGGACAACGTACAATGAGCAGTTCTTC. It codes for CSAYSMRTTYNEQFF.

The gene calls are TRBV14 and TRBJ1-1, with D possibly being TRBD1 (5 bases). Trimming took 1 base from V and 0 from J, leaving 15 bases between them. This CDR3 region has 17 residues. Per the germline V gene, CDR1 is SGHDN and CDR2 is FVKESK. The CDR3 reads CASSQVGQGPVNTEAFF. CDR3 nucleotide sequence: TGTGCCAGCAGCCAAGTTGGGCAGGGACCCGTGAACACTGAAGCTTTCTTT. Using reference TRBV14 and TRBJ1-1 for the parts outside the CDR3, the full variable domain is EAGVTQFPSHSVIEKGQTVTLRCDPISGHDNLYWYRRVMGKEIKFLLHFVKESKQDESGMPNNRFLAERTGGTYSTLKVQPAELEDSGVYFCASSQVGQGPVNTEAFFGQGTRLTVV.

The chain links TRBV7-2 to TRBJ1-6; unclear D gene. This CDR3 comprises 12 residues. From germline, CDR1 is SGHTA and CDR2 FQGNSA. The germline V and J ends were trimmed by 4 bases and 11 bases, with 9 bases remaining between them. CDR3 region: CASSYMAPPLHF. The DNA for the CDR3 is TGTGCCAGCAGCTACATGGCGCCACCCCTCCACTTT. Full variable domain (rest looked up from reference TRBV7-2 and TRBJ1-6): GAGVSQSPSNKVTEKGKDVELRCDPISGHTALYWYRQSLGQGLEFLIYFQGNSAPDKSGLPSDRFSAERTGGSVSTLTIQRTQQEDSAVYLCASSYMAPPLHFGNGTRLTVT.

This clonotype was observed at least ten times. V is TRBV7-9 and J is TRBJ1-6, with D unclear. V was trimmed by 8 bases and J by 5 bases, leaving 10 bases between them. Germline CDR1 SEHNR, CDR2 FQNEAQ (reference sequence). This CDR3 has 13 amino acids. CDR3 sequence: CASRGDHNSPLHF. The CDR3 DNA follows: TGTGCCAGCCGGGGAGACCATAATTCACCCCTCCACTTT.

This clonotype has only a few counts. This chain connects TRBV6-1 to TRBJ2-7, with 9 positions matching TRBD2. Trimming at V came to 6 bases and at J to 2 bases, leaving 5 bases not matched to a gene. The CDR3 is made up of 14 amino acids. CDR1 is MNHNS and CDR2 is SASEGT in the germline V gene. The DNA of the CDR3 is TGTGCCAGCAGCCCTAGCGGGGTCACCTACGAGCAGTACGTC. This codes for CASSPSGVTYEQYV.

The rearrangement uses TRBV19 and TRBJ1-2; D is possibly TRBD1 (6 bases). This CDR3 contains 15 residues. V was pared by 4 bases and J by 0 bases, with 12 bases between. Germline CDR1 is LNHDA and CDR2 is SQIVND (reference sequence). CDR3 sequence reads: CASSTWTATNYGYTF. The CDR3 DNA follows: TGTGCCAGTAGTACTTGGACAGCTACTAACTATGGCTACACCTTC.

This sequence joins TRBV14 and TRBJ1-2, with TRBD1 as a possible D gene (6 bases). V lost 4 bases and J lost 6, with 15 bases in between. The length of the CDR3 is 14 residues. Germline loops: CDR1 SGHDN, CDR2 FVKESK. The CDR3 nucleotides are TGTGCCAGCAGCCGACGGACAGTTACCGATGGCTACACCTTC. Its translation is CASSRRTVTDGYTF.